Listed here are 20 T cell receptor beta chains from one sample, sequenced in a study of regulatory T cells in long-lasting Graves disease. Libraries of TCR beta came from iRepertoire HTBI primers plus Arm-PCR of CDR3 regions. TCRdb redid the calling of the multiplex PCR reads with MiXCR, one entry per CDR3 protein. The sample comprises some 220,000 distinct CDR3 sequences, around a fifth of which are singletons, and about 12% rests with the top ten. Stated time point: newly diagnosed GD, antithyroid drugs for less than 3 months. Construction of the TCR library relied on RNA isolated from PBMCs. The same data also contributed to another study, on T cells in Graves' hyperthyroidism and ophthalmopathy.

This specimen consisted of peripheral blood mononuclear cells (PBMCs), obtained at new diagnosis, from a patient treated with antithyroid drugs. The source of these receptors is a woman between 25 and 40 years old with Graves disease.

This sequence joins TRBV5-8 and TRBJ2-2, with D hard to call. The germline V gene encodes CDR1 SGHTS and CDR2 YDEGEE. Trimming took off 0 bases at V and 5 bases at J, with 5 bases between the two ends. The CDR3 runs 13 residues. The CDR3 loop is CASSLVGTGELFF. The DNA for the CDR3 is TGTGCCAGCAGCTTGGTGGGTACCGGGGAGCTGTTTTTT.

The chain links TRBV4-2 to TRBJ1-5; TRBD1 matches at 11 bases. V gave up 0 bases and J gave up 6 bases; unmatched junction bases: 10. Germline CDR1 reads LGHNA; CDR2 reads YNFKEQ. The CDR3 is made up of 18 amino acids. The DNA for the CDR3 is TGTGCCAGCAGCCAAGATGGGATCCCGGGACAGGGGGGTCAGCCCCAGCATTTT. The encoded protein is CASSQDGIPGQGGQPQHF.

The V and J genes are TRBV13 and TRBJ2-7, with TRBD2 matching 12 bases. This CDR3 spans 16 amino acids. The V gene's germline CDR1 is PRHDT and CDR2 FYEKMQ (reference sequence). Trimming at V came to 4 bases and at J to 3 bases, leaving 7 bases not matched to a gene. The CDR3 bases are TGTGCCAGCAGCTCACCCGGGACTAGCGGGTTCTACGAGCAGTACTTC. This translates into CASSSPGTSGFYEQYF.

The J gene is TRBJ2-3, the V gene TRBV5-5; D possibly uses TRBD1 or TRBD2 (5 bases each). The closer fit of TRBJ2-7 to the DNA end suggests the J call may be wrong. CDR1 is SGHKS, CDR2 YYEKEE, per germline (reference sequence). CDR3 length: 13 residues. DNA for the CDR3: TGTGCCAGCAGCTTCGGGACGTCCTACGAGCAGTACTTC. It specifies CASSFGTSYEQYF.

About this clonotype itself: This clone may be a read error of a much larger clone one base away. The chain couples TRBV12-3 or TRBV12-4 to TRBJ1-3, with D uncertain. The CDR3 is 15 amino acids. The CDR3 reads CTSTVRKSSGNTIYF. DNA of the CDR3: TGTACCAGCACCGTACGGAAGAGCTCTGGAAACACCATATATTTT.

The table lists this clonotype with a few counts. The J gene is TRBJ2-7, the V gene TRBV15; TRBD1 aligns across 8 bases. V shed 1 base, J shed 3 bases, and the junction held 11 bases outside the gene matches. Looked up from germline, CDR1 is LNHNV and CDR2 is YYDKDF (reference sequence). The CDR3 runs 17 residues. CDR3 nucleotide sequence: TGTGCCACCAGCAGAGTCGAGATACAGGGGGTTATCTACGAGCAGTACTTC. Translated: CATSRVEIQGVIYEQYF.

This clonotype was detected many times. The chain has TRBV20-1 and TRBJ2-7, with 11 bases lining up with TRBD1. The CDR3 is 14 amino acids. V was clipped by 1 base and J by 2 bases; unmatched bases: 1. In germline, CDR1 is DFQATT, CDR2 SNEGSKA (reference sequence). The CDR3 sequence: CSARGGQGAYEQYF. In DNA form, the CDR3 reads TGCAGTGCTAGAGGGGGACAGGGGGCCTACGAGCAGTACTTC.

This clonotype turned up a few times. This rearrangement joins TRBV28 to TRBJ2-7, with 7 positions matching TRBD2. V was clipped by 10 bases and J by 3 bases; unmatched bases: 9. The germline V gene encodes CDR1 MDHEN and CDR2 SYDVKM. The CDR3 length is 13 residues. CDR3 sequence reads: CATTGGAVYEQYF. In DNA form, the CDR3 reads TGTGCCACCACGGGGGGAGCTGTCTACGAGCAGTACTTC. The complete variable domain, with remaining parts taken from reference TRBV28 and TRBJ2-7, reads DVKVTQSSRYLVKRTGEKVFLECVQDMDHENMFWYRQDPGLGLRLIYFSYDVKMKEKGDIPEGYSVSREKKERFSLILESASTNQTSMYLCATTGGAVYEQYFGPGTRLTVT.

This clonotype was counted a single time. A far larger clone is one base from this, pointing to a likely read error. This chain connects TRBV11-2 to TRBJ2-3; perhaps TRBD1 as D (6 bases). The closer fit of TRBJ2-1 to the DNA end suggests the J call may be wrong. Germline lookup yields CDR1 SGHAT and CDR2 FQNNGV. This CDR3 is 16 amino acids long. The CDR3 region is CASTFVGTRVLNEQFF. CDR3 DNA: TGTGCCAGCACCTTTGTGGGGACAAGGGTTCTCAATGAGCAGTTCTTC.

This chain uses TRBV7-9 with TRBJ2-7; 10 bases agree with TRBD2. Germline V gene data show CDR1 as SEHNR and CDR2 as FQNEAQ (reference sequence). This CDR3 is built from 15 residues. V gave up 5 bases and J gave up 3 bases; unmatched junction bases: 7. In DNA, the CDR3 is TGTGCCAGCAGCACCGGACTAGCGGTGGGCTACGAGCAGTACTTC. This translates into CASSTGLAVGYEQYF. Based on the CDR3 plus reference TRBV7-9 and TRBJ2-7, the full variable domain is DTGVSQNPRHKITKRGQNVTFRCDPISEHNRLYWYRQTLGQGPEFLTYFQNEAQLEKSRLLSDRFSAERPKGSFSTLEIQRTEQGDSAMYLCASSTGLAVGYEQYFGPGTRLTVT.

This clonotype appeared many times. The chain combines TRBV27 with TRBJ2-7; 7 bases line up with TRBD2. The DNA end favors TRBJ2-1, so the J call may be wrong. This CDR3 spans 14 amino acids. Germline loops: CDR1 MNHEY, CDR2 SMNVEV (reference sequence). CDR3 region: CASSLSSSGNEQFF. The CDR3 DNA sequence: TGTGCCAGCAGTTTATCGAGTAGCGGGAATGAGCAGTTCTTC.

As for this clonotype: A read error is possible here, since a much larger clone lies one base away. The chain has TRBV27 and TRBJ2-5, with D unresolved. Per the germline V gene, CDR1 is MNHEY and CDR2 is SMNVEV (reference sequence). Between the trimmed V and J ends, which lost 3 bases and 5 bases, there was a span of 10 bases. This CDR3 comprises 13 residues. The CDR3 coding sequence is TGTGCCAGCAGTTTGGAGCGACTCGAGACCCAGTACTTC. Translated, it gives CASSLERLETQYF.

The chain has TRBV2 and TRBJ2-5, with a possible D match to TRBD1 (5 bases). Trimming took off 8 bases at V and 7 bases at J, with 17 bases between the two ends. This CDR3 is 13 amino acids long. Germline V lookup: CDR1 SNHLY, CDR2 FYNNEI. For the CDR3, the DNA is TGTGCCAGCGGTGGGGCCGTTCTAGGGACCCAGTACTTC. As protein: CASGGAVLGTQYF.

This clonotype came up many times. J is TRBJ2-5 and V is TRBV5-4; D gene unclear. The V and J ends lost 0 bases and 0 bases respectively, with 6 bases between them. CDR1 is SGHNT, CDR2 YYREEE, per germline (reference sequence). The CDR3 contains 14 residues. The CDR3: CASSLGSNQETQYF. CDR3 bases: TGTGCCAGCAGCTTGGGGTCAAACCAAGAGACCCAGTACTTC.

This clonotype occurred many times. The chain combines TRBV15 with TRBJ2-7, with D perhaps being TRBD1 or TRBD2 (5 bases each). The CDR3 spans 15 residues. Trimming took off 3 bases at V and 0 bases at J, with 12 bases between the two ends. Germline V CDR1 and CDR2: LNHNV, YYDKDF (reference sequence). CDR3 residues: CATSRGPRGSYEQYF. In DNA, the CDR3 is TGTGCCACCAGCAGGGGACCGAGGGGCTCCTACGAGCAGTACTTC.

This clonotype was observed at least ten times. The rearrangement uses TRBV2 and TRBJ2-7; 8 nucleotides agree with TRBD1. The germline V gene has CDR1 SNHLY and CDR2 FYNNEI. V shed 6 bases and J 0 bases; nucleotides not matched to a gene: 4. This CDR3 spans 14 amino acids. CDR3 region: CASSRQGTSYEQYF. CDR3 nucleotide sequence: TGTGCCAGCAGCAGACAGGGGACCTCCTACGAGCAGTACTTC.

A word on this clonotype: This may be a read error: a much more frequent sequence differs by one nucleotide. V gene TRBV5-4 combines with J gene TRBJ2-2; D not resolved. V was trimmed by 3 bases and J by 1 base, leaving 4 bases between them. The CDR3 extends over 13 amino acids. CDR1 SGHNT and CDR2 YYREEE come from the germline V gene (reference sequence). Here the CDR3 DNA reads TGTGCCAGCAGCTCCAGGAACACCGGGGAGCTGTTTTTT. This gives the protein CASSSRNTGELFF.

This clonotype was found many times. The CDR3 loop reads CASSLGGVLQANYGYTF. Written as DNA, the CDR3 is TGCGCCAGCAGCCTTGGAGGGGTTCTCCAAGCTAACTATGGCTACACCTTC. This sequence joins TRBV5-1 and TRBJ1-2, with D tentatively TRBD1 (5 bases). The CDR3 is made up of 17 amino acids. The germline V gene encodes CDR1 SGHRS and CDR2 YFSETQ. The V end was cut by 4 bases, the J end by 0 bases, with 19 bases between.

This clonotype was counted many times. The chain links TRBV7-2 to TRBJ1-4; 7 positions match TRBD1. Germline values: CDR1 SGHTA, CDR2 FQGNSA. This CDR3 contains 14 residues. Trimming took 1 base from V and 8 from J; bases not matched to a gene: 4. The CDR3 loop is CASSLGRGREKLFF. The CDR3 bases are TGTGCCAGCAGCTTAGGCAGGGGGAGAGAAAAACTGTTTTTT.

This clonotype has ten or more counts. The gene calls are TRBV5-1 and TRBJ2-7, with D maybe TRBD2 (6 bases). Trimming cost V 4 bases and J 5 bases, with 19 bases left between them. Per germline, CDR1 SGHRS and CDR2 YFSETQ. The CDR3 extends over 15 amino acids. The CDR3 sequence is CASSRQTGVANEQYF. CDR3 bases: TGCGCCAGCAGCCGGCAGACGGGAGTCGCGAACGAGCAGTACTTC.